These 6 T cell receptor beta chains came from one sample sequenced in a study of Ad26.COV2.S vaccination and SARS-CoV-2 variants. Profiled with immunoSEQ multiplex PCR; TCRdb holds only in-frame clones, not every one. The data contain some 350,000 clones, roughly 81% of them singletons. As to treatment: roughly 20 received Ad26.COV2.S at low or high dose, single or two shots; about 5 received placebo; per-sample allocation not given. The samples were gathered on day 63 after the first injection of vaccine or placebo. The input for sequencing was peripheral blood, taken in a trial of Ad26.COV2.S vaccine versus placebo. The receptors originated from a person between 18 and 65 years old who received the Ad26.COV2.S COVID-19 vaccine or a placebo.

The V and J genes are TRBV5-6 and TRBJ2-1; D is perhaps TRBD1 (6 bases). The V end lost 7 bases, the J end lost 9 bases, and 14 bases lay between the germline ends. This CDR3 has 12 residues. Germline V gene sequence: CDR1 SGHDT, CDR2 YYEEEE. CDR3: CASRGQFGEQFF. Written as DNA, the CDR3 is TGTGCCAGCCGTGGACAGTTCGGTGAGCAGTTCTTC.

The chain recombines TRBV4-1 with TRBJ1-4, with no clear D. Germline assignment: CDR1 MGHRA and CDR2 YSYEKL. The CDR3 consists of 16 residues. The V and J ends lost 2 bases and 1 base respectively, with 11 bases between them. The CDR3 region has the DNA TGCGCCAGCAGCCAACCCGCAGGAATAACTAATGAAAAACTGTTTTTT. Its protein product is CASSQPAGITNEKLFF.

The chain combines TRBV30 with TRBJ1-2, with unresolved D. V dropped 3 bases and J dropped 8 bases, with 10 bases sitting between them. The CDR3 runs to 11 residues. The germline gives CDR1 GTSNPN, CDR2 SVGIG (reference sequence). CDR3 sequence: CAWRGLGGYTF. As DNA, the CDR3 is TGTGCCTGGAGGGGATTGGGGGGCTACACCTTC.

The rearrangement links TRBV6-6 to TRBJ2-1; 10 bases fit TRBD1. The CDR3 loop spans 16 amino acids. The junction had 9 bases not matched to a gene; V was cut back by 5 bases and J by 5 bases. Per germline, CDR1 MNHNY and CDR2 SVGAGI (reference sequence). The DNA for the CDR3 is TGTGCCAGCAGTGCCCAGGGACAGGGGTTAGACAATGAGCAGTTCTTC. Its translation: CASSAQGQGLDNEQFF.

This clone was counted a single time. The chain employs TRBV11-3 and TRBJ2-1; TRBD2 matches 13 bases. Germline assignment: CDR1 SGHNT and CDR2 YENEEA. V lost 3 bases and J lost 10; bases outside the gene matches: 0. This CDR3 spans 13 amino acids. CDR3 nucleotides: TGTGCCAGCAGCTTGGGACTAGCGGGAGAGCAGTTCTTC. Translating gives CASSLGLAGEQFF.

The chain links TRBV6-6 to TRBJ1-5; 11 bases match TRBD1. The CDR3 contains 14 residues. Germline CDR1 and CDR2: MNHNY and SVGAGI (reference sequence). Germline trimming cut 7 bases from V and 5 bases from J; bases unmatched to any gene: 4. CDR3 loop: CASNGQGAYQPQHF. DNA of the CDR3: TGTGCCAGCAACGGACAGGGGGCATATCAGCCCCAGCATTTT.